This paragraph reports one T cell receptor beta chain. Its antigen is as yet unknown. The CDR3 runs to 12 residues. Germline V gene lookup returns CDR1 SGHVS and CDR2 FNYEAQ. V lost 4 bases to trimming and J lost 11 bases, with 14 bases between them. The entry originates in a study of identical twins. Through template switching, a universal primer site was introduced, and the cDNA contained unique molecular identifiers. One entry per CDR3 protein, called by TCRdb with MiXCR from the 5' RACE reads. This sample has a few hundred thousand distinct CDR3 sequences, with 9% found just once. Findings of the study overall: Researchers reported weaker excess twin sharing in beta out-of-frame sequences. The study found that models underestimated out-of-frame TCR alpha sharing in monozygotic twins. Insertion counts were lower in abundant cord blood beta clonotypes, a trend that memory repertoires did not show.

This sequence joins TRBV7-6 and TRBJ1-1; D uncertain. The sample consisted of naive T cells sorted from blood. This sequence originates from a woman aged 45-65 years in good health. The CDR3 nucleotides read TGTGCCAGCAGCTCGGATCCTAGACTGGCTTTCTTT. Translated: CASSSDPRLAFF.